The T cell receptor beta chain under discussion was sequenced for a study of blood T cell repertoires in COVID-19. Study in general: Specimens from acute and convalescent COVID-19 originated in the United States, Italy and Spain. Sample material is recorded as cDNA or gDNA derived from T cells, B-cell-depleted T cells, or PBMCs.

In the authors' workflow: Scientists estimated how many nucleated cells there were by amplifying reference gene primers. The table came from immunoSEQ multiplex PCR; TCRdb's copy has only in-frame clones and leaves some out. That table supplies the V and J calls and clone size; D and trimming were determined from the DNA. The sample has hundreds of thousands of clones, about nine tenths seen once. J was trimmed by 2 bases and V by 7 bases; bases with no gene match: 4. The CDR3 covers 14 residues. Germline CDR1 and CDR2: MNHNY and SVGAGI (reference sequence). This TCR came from a woman in her fifties or sixties with acute or convalescent COVID-19. Sequencing input: peripheral blood. This chain uses TRBV6-6 with TRBJ1-5; 8 positions match TRBD1. In DNA, the CDR3 is TGTGCCAGCATCGGACAGGGACGCAATCAGCCCCAGCATTTT. This translates into CASIGQGRNQPQHF.